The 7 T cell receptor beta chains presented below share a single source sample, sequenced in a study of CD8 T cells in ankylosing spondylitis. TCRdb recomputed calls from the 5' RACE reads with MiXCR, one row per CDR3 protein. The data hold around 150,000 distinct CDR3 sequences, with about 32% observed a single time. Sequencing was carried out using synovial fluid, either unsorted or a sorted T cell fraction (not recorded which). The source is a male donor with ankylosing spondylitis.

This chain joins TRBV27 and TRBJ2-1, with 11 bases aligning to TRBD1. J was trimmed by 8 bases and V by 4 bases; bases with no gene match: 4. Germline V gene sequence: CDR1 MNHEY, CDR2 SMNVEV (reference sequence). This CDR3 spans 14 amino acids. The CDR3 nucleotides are TGTGCCAGCAGTTGGGACAGGGGGATGCATGAGCAGTTCTTC. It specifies CASSWDRGMHEQFF.

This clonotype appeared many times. CDR3: CASSLLGQNTEAFF. CDR3 nucleotides: TGCGCCAGCAGCTTGCTCGGGCAGAACACTGAAGCTTTCTTT. The chain couples TRBV5-1 to TRBJ1-1; no clear D gene. Per the germline V gene, CDR1 is SGHRS and CDR2 is YFSETQ. Trimming took 1 base from V and 1 from J, leaving 8 bases between them. CDR3 length: 14 amino acids.

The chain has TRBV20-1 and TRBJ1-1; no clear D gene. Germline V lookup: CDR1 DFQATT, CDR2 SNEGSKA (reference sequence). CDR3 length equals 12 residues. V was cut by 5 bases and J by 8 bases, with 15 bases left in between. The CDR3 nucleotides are TGCAGTGCTCCTTCCCGATCCTTGGAAGCTTTCTTT. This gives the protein CSAPSRSLEAFF.

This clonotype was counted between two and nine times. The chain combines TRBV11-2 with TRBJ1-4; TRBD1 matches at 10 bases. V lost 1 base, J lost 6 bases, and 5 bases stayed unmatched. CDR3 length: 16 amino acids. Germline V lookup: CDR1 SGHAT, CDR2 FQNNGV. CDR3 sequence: CASSLGPGQGYEKLFF. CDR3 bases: TGTGCCAGCAGCTTAGGCCCGGGACAGGGGTATGAAAAACTGTTTTTT.

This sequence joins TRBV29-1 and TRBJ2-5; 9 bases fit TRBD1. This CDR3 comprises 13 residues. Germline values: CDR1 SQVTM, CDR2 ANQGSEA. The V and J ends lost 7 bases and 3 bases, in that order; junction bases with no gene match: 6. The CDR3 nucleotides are TGCAGCGGCATGACAGGGGGGGAAGAGACCCAGTACTTC. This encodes CSGMTGGEETQYF.

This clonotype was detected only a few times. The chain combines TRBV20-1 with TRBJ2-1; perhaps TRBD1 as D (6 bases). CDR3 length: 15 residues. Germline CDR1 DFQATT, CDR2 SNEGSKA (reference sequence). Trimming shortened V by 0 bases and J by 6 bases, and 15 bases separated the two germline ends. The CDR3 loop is CSARDQVRTVNEQFF. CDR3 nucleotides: TGCAGTGCTAGAGATCAGGTTAGGACAGTCAATGAGCAGTTCTTC.

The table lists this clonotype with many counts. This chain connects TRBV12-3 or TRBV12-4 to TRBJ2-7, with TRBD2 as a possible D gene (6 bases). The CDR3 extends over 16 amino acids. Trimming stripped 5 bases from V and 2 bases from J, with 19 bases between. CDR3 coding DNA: TGTGCCAGCAGTGCTCTAGCGCCGCTTCCCGCCTACGAGCAGTACTTC. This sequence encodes CASSALAPLPAYEQYF.